This T cell receptor beta chain stems from a study of T cell changes during pregnancy in multiple sclerosis (dated by TCRdb to about 2019). For context, the study as a whole: The study examined how the T cell repertoire changed over the course of pregnancy in women with multiple sclerosis.

Libraries were prepared through the immunoSEQ multiplex PCR assay. TCRdb re-hosts the immuneACCESS table, in-frame sequences only. Its copies lack some clones; in the studies checked, an unresolved V gene accounts for under half of them, and the cause for the rest is not known. This sample has tens of thousands of clones in its table, and almost 95% of those were observed once. In total, the top ten clones hold approximately 1.2% of the sample. As for this clone: Its antigen is unknown. There are no base qualities to consult, and no much larger clone falls within one base.

V is pruned by 6 bases and J by 4 bases, leaving 0 bases of the junction without a gene match. CDR1 and CDR2 were assigned from the germline V gene (reference sequence) as LNHDA and SQIVND. The CDR3 measures 13 amino acids from cysteine to phenylalanine. Kept here is only the CDR3 DNA, which spans 39 bases and is read in frame from base 1. The chain is assembled from TRBV19 and TRBJ2-1; 10 nucleotides in the junction match TRBD1. The sample comprised peripheral blood. The TCR was taken from a female donor with multiple sclerosis, enrolled in a pregnancy study. CDR3 protein: CASRDRGYNEQFF. The base sequence is TGTGCCAGTAGGGACAGGGGGTACAATGAGCAGTTCTTC.